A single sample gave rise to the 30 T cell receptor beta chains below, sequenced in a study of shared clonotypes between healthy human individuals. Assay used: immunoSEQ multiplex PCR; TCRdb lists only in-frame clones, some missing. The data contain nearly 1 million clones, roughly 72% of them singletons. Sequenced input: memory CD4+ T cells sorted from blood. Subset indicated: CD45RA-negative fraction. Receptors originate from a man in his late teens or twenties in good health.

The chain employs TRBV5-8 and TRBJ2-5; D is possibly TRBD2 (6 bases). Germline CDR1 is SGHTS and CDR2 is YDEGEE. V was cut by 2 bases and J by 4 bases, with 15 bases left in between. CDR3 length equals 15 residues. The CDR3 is CASSFGGSERETQYF. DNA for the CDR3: TGTGCCAGCAGCTTCGGAGGGTCCGAAAGAGAGACCCAGTACTTC. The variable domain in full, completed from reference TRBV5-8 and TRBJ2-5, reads EAGVTQSPTHLIKTRGQQATLRCSPISGHTSVYWYQQALGLGLQFLLWYDEGEERNRGNFPPRFSGRQFPNYSSELNVNALELEDSALYLCASSFGGSERETQYFGPGTRLLVL.

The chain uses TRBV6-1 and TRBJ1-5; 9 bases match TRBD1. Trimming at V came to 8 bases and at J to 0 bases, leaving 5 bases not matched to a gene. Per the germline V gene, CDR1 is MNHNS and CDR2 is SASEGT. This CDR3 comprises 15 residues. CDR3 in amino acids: CASDRGGYSNQPQHF. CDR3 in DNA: TGTGCCAGCGACAGGGGGGGGTATAGCAATCAGCCCCAGCATTTT.

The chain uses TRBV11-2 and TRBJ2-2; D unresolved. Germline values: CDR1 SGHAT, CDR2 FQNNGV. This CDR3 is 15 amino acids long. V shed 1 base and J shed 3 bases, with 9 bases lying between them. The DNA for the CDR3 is TGTGCCAGCAGCTTAGGCAGGCACGACACCGGGGAGCTGTTTTTT. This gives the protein CASSLGRHDTGELFF.

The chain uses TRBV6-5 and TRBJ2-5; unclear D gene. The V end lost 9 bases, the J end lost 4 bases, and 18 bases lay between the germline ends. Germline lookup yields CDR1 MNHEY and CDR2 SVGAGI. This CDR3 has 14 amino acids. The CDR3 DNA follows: TGTGCCAGTCAGGAAGTGGGGTTTGGAGAGACCCAGTACTTC. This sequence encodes CASQEVGFGETQYF.

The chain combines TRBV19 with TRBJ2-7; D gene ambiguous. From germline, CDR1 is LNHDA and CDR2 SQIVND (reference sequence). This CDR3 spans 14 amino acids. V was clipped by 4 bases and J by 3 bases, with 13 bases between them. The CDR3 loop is CASSTLTYSYEQYF. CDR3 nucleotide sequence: TGTGCCAGTAGTACGCTCACCTATAGCTACGAGCAGTACTTC.

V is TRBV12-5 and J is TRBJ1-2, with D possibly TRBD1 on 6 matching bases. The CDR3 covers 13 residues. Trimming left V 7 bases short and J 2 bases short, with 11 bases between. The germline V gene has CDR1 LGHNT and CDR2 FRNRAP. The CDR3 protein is CASASDRNYGYTF. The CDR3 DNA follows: TGTGCTAGTGCCTCGGACAGAAACTATGGCTACACCTTC. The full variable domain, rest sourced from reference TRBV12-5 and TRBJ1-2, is DARVTQTPRHKVTEMGQEVTMRCQPILGHNTVFWYRQTMMQGLELLAYFRNRAPLDDSGMPKDRFSAEMPDATLATLKIQPSEPRDSAVYFCASASDRNYGYTFGSGTRLTVV.

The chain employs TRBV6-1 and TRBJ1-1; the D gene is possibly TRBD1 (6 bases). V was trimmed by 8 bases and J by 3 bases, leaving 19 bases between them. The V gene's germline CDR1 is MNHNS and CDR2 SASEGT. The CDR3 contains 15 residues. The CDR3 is CASLEREGGDTEAFF. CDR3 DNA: TGTGCCAGCCTCGAAAGGGAGGGGGGAGACACTGAAGCTTTCTTT.

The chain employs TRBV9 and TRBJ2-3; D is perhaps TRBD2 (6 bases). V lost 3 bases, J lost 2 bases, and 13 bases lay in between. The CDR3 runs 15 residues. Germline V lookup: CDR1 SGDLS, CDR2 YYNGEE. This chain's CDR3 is CASSARDSYTDTQYF. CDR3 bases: TGTGCCAGCAGCGCCCGGGACTCATACACAGATACGCAGTATTTT.

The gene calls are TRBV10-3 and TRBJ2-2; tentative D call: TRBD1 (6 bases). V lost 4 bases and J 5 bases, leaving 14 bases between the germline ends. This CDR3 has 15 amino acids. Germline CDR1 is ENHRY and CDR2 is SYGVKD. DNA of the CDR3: TGTGCCATCAGTGCCAACCTAGGGGGAACCGGGGAGCTGTTTTTT. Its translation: CAISANLGGTGELFF.

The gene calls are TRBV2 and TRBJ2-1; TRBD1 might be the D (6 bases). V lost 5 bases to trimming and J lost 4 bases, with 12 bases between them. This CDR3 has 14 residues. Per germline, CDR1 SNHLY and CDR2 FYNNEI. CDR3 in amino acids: CASSPGQQYNEQFF. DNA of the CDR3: TGTGCCAGCAGTCCTGGACAGCAATACAATGAGCAGTTCTTC.

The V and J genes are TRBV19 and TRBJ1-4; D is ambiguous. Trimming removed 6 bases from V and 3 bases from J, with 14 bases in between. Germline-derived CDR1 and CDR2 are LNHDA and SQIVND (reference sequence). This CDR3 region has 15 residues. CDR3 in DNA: TGTGCCAGTAGGATCCAGGACGGAGCTAATGAAAAACTGTTTTTT. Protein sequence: CASRIQDGANEKLFF.

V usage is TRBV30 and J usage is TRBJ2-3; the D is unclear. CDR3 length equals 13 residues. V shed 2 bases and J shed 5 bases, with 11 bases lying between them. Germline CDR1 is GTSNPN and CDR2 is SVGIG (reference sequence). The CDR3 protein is CAWSLPLVDTQYF. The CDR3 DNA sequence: TGTGCCTGGAGTCTCCCATTGGTAGATACGCAGTATTTT.

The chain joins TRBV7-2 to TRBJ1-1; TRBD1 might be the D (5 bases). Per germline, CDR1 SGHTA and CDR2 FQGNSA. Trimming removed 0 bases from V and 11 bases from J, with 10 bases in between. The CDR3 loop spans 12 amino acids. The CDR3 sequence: CASSLATVKAFF. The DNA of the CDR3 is TGTGCCAGCAGCTTAGCGACAGTGAAGGCTTTCTTT.

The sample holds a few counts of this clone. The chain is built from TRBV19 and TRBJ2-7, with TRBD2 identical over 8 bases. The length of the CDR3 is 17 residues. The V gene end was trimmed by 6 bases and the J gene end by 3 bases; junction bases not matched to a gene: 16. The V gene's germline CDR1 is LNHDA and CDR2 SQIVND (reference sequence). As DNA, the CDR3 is TGTGCCAGTAGCGCGGTTAAAGGACTAGCCCTACTCTACGAGCAGTACTTC. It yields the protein CASSAVKGLALLYEQYF.

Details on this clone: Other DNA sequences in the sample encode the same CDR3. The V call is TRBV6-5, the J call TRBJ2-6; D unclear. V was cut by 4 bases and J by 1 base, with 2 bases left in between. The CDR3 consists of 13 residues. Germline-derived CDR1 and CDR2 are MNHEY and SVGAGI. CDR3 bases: TGTGCCAGCAGTTCTTCTGGGGCCAACGTCCTGACTTTC. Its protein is CASSSSGANVLTF.

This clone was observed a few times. The DNA of the CDR3 is TGTGCCAGCAGCCCGCCATTGACAGATACGCAGTATTTT. Translated: CASSPPLTDTQYF. The rearrangement uses TRBV9 and TRBJ2-3; D uncertain. This CDR3 contains 13 residues. CDR1 and CDR2 (germline): SGDLS, YYNGEE. The ends were cut back, 4 bases at V and 3 bases at J, with 9 bases in the middle.

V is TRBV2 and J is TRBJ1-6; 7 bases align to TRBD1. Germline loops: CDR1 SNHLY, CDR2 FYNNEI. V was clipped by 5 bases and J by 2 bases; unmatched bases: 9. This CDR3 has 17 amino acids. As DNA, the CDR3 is TGTGCCAGCAGTCTCTACTTCACAGGGGCCTATAATTCACCCCTCCACTTT. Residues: CASSLYFTGAYNSPLHF.

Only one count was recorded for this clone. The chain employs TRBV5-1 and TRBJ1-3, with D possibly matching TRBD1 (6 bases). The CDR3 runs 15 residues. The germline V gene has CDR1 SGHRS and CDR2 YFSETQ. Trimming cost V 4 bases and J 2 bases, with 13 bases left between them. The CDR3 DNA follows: TGCGCCAGCAGCCCAGGGGCAGTTACTGGAAACACCATATATTTT. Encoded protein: CASSPGAVTGNTIYF. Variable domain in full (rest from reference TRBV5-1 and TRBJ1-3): KAGVTQTPRYLIKTRGQQVTLSCSPISGHRSVSWYQQTPGQGLQFLFEYFSETQRNKGNFPGRFSGRQFSNSRSEMNVSTLELGDSALYLCASSPGAVTGNTIYFGEGSWLTVV.

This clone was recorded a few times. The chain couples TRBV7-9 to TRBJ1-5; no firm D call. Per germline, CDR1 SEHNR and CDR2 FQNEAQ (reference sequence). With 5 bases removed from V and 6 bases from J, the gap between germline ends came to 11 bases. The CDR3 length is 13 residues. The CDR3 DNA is TGTGCCAGCAGCATGAGTCGGCTTCAGCCCCAGCATTTT. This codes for CASSMSRLQPQHF.

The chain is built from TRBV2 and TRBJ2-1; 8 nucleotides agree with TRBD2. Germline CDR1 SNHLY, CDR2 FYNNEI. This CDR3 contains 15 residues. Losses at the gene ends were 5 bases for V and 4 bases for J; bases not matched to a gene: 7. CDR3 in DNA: TGTGCCAGCAGTCCCCGGGGGGGCGCTTACAATGAGCAGTTCTTC. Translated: CASSPRGGAYNEQFF.

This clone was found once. The CDR3 DNA sequence: TGTGCCAGCAGTGGGGAGGCCGGGGATCAGCCCCAGCATTTT. Encoded protein: CASSGEAGDQPQHF. This chain joins TRBV2 and TRBJ1-5; D remains ambiguous. The length of the CDR3 is 14 residues. The V gene's germline CDR1 is SNHLY and CDR2 FYNNEI. V was clipped by 4 bases and J by 5 bases, with 12 bases between them.

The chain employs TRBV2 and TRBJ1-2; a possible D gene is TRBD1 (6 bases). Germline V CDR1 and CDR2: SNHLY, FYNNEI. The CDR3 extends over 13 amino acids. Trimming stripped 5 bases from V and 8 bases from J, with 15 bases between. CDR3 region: CASSTGRLGGYTF. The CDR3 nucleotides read TGTGCCAGCAGTACAGGGCGGCTAGGCGGCTACACCTTC.

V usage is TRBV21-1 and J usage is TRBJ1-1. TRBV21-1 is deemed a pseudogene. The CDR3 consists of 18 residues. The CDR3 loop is CASSAPVDPHFWNTEAFF. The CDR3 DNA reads TGTGCCAGCAGCGCCCCGGTCGACCCTCATTTCTGGAACACTGAAGCTTTCTTT.

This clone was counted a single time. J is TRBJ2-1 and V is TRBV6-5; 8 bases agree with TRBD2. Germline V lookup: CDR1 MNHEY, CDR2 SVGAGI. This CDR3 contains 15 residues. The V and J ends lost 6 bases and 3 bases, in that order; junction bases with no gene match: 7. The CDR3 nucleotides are TGTGCCAGCAGCCTAGTAGCGGGAAGCTACAATGAGCAGTTCTTC. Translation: CASSLVAGSYNEQFF.

The CDR3 protein is CASSFVENTEAFF. The CDR3 DNA reads as TGTGCCAGCAGCTTCGTAGAGAACACTGAAGCTTTCTTT. The V call is TRBV7-3, the J call TRBJ1-1, with D hard to call. Germline-derived CDR1 and CDR2 are SGHTA and FQGTGA. Trimming left V 3 bases short and J 1 base short, with 6 bases between. The CDR3 extends over 13 amino acids. Variable domain in full (rest from reference TRBV7-3 and TRBJ1-1): GAGVSQTPSNKVTEKGKYVELRCDPISGHTALYWYRQSLGQGPEFLIYFQGTGAADDSGLPNDRFFAVRPEGSVSTLKIQRTERGDSAVYLCASSFVENTEAFFGQGTRLTVV.

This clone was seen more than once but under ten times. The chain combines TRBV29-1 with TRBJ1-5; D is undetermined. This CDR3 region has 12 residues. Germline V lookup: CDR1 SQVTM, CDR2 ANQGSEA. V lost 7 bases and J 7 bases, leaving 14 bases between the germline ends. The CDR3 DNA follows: TGCAGCGCCGGGGAGGGCGAACAGCCCCAGCATTTT. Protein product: CSAGEGEQPQHF.

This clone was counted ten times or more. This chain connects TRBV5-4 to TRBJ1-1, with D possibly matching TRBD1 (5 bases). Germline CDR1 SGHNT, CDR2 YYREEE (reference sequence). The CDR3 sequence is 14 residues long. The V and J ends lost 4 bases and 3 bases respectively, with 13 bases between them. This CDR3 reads CASSVKGFYTEAFF. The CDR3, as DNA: TGTGCCAGCAGCGTGAAGGGGTTTTACACTGAAGCTTTCTTT.

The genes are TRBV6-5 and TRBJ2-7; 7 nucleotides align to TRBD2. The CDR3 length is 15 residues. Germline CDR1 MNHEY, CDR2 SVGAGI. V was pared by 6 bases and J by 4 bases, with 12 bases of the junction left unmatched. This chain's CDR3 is CASRSTSGTFYEQYF. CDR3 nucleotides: TGTGCCAGCAGATCCACGAGCGGGACCTTTTACGAGCAGTACTTC.

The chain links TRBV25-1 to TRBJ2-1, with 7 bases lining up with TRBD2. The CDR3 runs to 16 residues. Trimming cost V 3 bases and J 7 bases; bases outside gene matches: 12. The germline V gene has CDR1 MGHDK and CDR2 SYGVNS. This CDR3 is CASSDRVGGPLNEQFF. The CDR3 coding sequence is TGTGCCAGCAGTGATCGCGTGGGAGGGCCCTTGAATGAGCAGTTCTTC.

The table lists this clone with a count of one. CDR3 in DNA: TGCGCCAGCAGCTTTAGCGGGGGAGGGGCCCAGTACTTC. It codes for CASSFSGGGAQYF. The chain joins TRBV5-1 to TRBJ2-5; TRBD2 agrees at 9 bases. Germline V gene data show CDR1 as SGHRS and CDR2 as YFSETQ. This CDR3 has 13 amino acids. The junction had 5 bases not matched to a gene; V was cut back by 2 bases and J by 9 bases. The full variable domain, with the rest looked up from reference TRBV5-1 and TRBJ2-5, is KAGVTQTPRYLIKTRGQQVTLSCSPISGHRSVSWYQQTPGQGLQFLFEYFSETQRNKGNFPGRFSGRQFSNSRSEMNVSTLELGDSALYLCASSFSGGGAQYFGPGTRLLVL.